Each of the 3 T cell receptor beta chains below was sequenced from the same sample in a study of cytomegalovirus exposure and HLA in healthy donors. The PCR made use of 60 Vbeta and 13 Jbeta primers. Assay used: immunoSEQ multiplex PCR; TCRdb lists only in-frame clones, some missing. The sample carries 120,000 to 150,000 clones, almost 85% recorded once. The sequencing input was PBMCs. All receptors derive from a young man in good health and CMV-seropositive.

The gene calls are TRBV28 and TRBJ2-1, with TRBD1 matching 8 bases. J was trimmed by 8 bases and V by 1 base; bases with no gene match: 4. Germline assignment: CDR1 MDHEN and CDR2 SYDVKM. The CDR3 has 14 amino acids. CDR3 sequence (DNA): TGTGCCAGCAGTTTATCAGGGACAGGTGATGAGCAGTTCTTC. Its translation: CASSLSGTGDEQFF. The variable domain in full, with the rest retrieved from reference TRBV28 and TRBJ2-1, is DVKVTQSSRYLVKRTGEKVFLECVQDMDHENMFWYRQDPGLGLRLIYFSYDVKMKEKGDIPEGYSVSREKKERFSLILESASTNQTSMYLCASSLSGTGDEQFFGPGTRLTVL.

The J gene is TRBJ2-7, the V gene TRBV28, with 8 bases that match TRBD1. CDR1 MDHEN and CDR2 SYDVKM come from the germline V gene. V was pared by 6 bases and J by 0 bases, with 16 bases of the junction left unmatched. The CDR3 is made up of 18 amino acids. The CDR3 reads CASRLPPGRDRTSYEQYF. The CDR3 DNA reads TGTGCCAGCAGACTCCCCCCGGGCCGGGACAGGACCTCCTACGAGCAGTACTTC.

The chain employs TRBV5-4 and TRBJ2-5, with 7 bases aligning to TRBD1. CDR1 is SGHNT, CDR2 YYREEE, per germline (reference sequence). CDR3 length: 16 amino acids. Trimming took 2 bases from V and 3 from J; bases not matched to a gene: 10. CDR3 bases: TGTGCCAGCAGCTTCACTCCGGGACAGAGGAAAGAGACCCAGTACTTC. It codes for CASSFTPGQRKETQYF.